This entry lists 19 T cell receptor beta chains sequenced from one sample in a study of T-cell memory formation after mild COVID-19. One entry per CDR3 protein results from TCRdb running MiXCR on the 5' RACE reads. The sample shows approximately 390,000 distinct CDR3 sequences, 16% of them seen only once. What was sequenced was PBMCs or a T cell subset sorted from them (not recorded which). The receptors stem from a man aged 18 to 29 who had mild COVID-19 (a few samples of this study predate the infection). Cell type and time point are not known.

As regards this clonotype: The junction does not match germline at one end; this may be a read error. V gene TRBV12-3 or TRBV12-4 combines with J gene TRBJ1-5; TRBD1 is a possible D gene (6 bases). There are 12 residues in the CDR3. The CDR3 sequence is CDSTQGGGSQHF. The CDR3 nucleotides read TGTGACAGCACCCAAGGGGGGGGGTCCCAGCATTTT.

The rearrangement links TRBV4-3 to TRBJ2-2; TRBD2 is a possible D gene (5 bases). The germline gives CDR1 LGHNA, CDR2 YSLEER. Trimming took off 0 bases at V and 6 bases at J, with 8 bases between the two ends. CDR3 length: 14 residues. The CDR3 sequence is CASSQEGGPGELFF. The DNA for the CDR3 is TGCGCCAGCAGCCAAGAAGGAGGCCCCGGGGAGCTGTTTTTT.

This clonotype showed up many times. This rearrangement joins TRBV20-1 to TRBJ2-5, with 8 bases that match TRBD2. V gave up 5 bases and J gave up 3 bases; unmatched junction bases: 5. The CDR3 extends over 13 amino acids. Germline-derived CDR1 and CDR2 are DFQATT and SNEGSKA (reference sequence). CDR3 DNA sequence: TGCAGTGCTCCGCGGGGGGCTGAAGAGACCCAGTACTTC. It specifies CSAPRGAEETQYF.

DNA of the CDR3: TGCAGCGTTGAGCCAAGACAGATTAACTATGGCTACACCTTC. Residues: CSVEPRQINYGYTF. This sequence joins TRBV29-1 and TRBJ1-2; maybe TRBD1 (5 bases). Germline loops: CDR1 SQVTM, CDR2 ANQGSEA. CDR3 length: 14 residues. V dropped 3 bases and J dropped 1 base, with 12 bases sitting between them.

The chain is built from TRBV4-1 and TRBJ1-1; D is possibly TRBD1 (5 bases). This CDR3 has 15 amino acids. Trimming cost V 1 base and J 1 base, with 10 bases left between them. The V gene's germline CDR1 is MGHRA and CDR2 YSYEKL. CDR3 residues: CASSQGGGGNTEAFF. The CDR3 bases are TGCGCCAGCAGCCAAGGAGGTGGGGGGAACACTGAAGCTTTCTTT.

This clonotype was counted only a few times. V and J are TRBV7-9 and TRBJ2-2; no reliable D call. Trimming removed 5 bases from V and 6 bases from J, with 13 bases in between. Germline loops: CDR1 SEHNR, CDR2 FQNEAQ (reference sequence). This CDR3 region has 14 residues. Written as DNA, the CDR3 is TGTGCCAGCAGCCCAGTAACCAAGTCCGGGGAGCTGTTTTTT. Protein sequence: CASSPVTKSGELFF. Combining the CDR3 with reference TRBV7-9 and TRBJ2-2 gives the whole variable domain DTGVSQNPRHKITKRGQNVTFRCDPISEHNRLYWYRQTLGQGPEFLTYFQNEAQLEKSRLLSDRFSAERPKGSFSTLEIQRTEQGDSAMYLCASSPVTKSGELFFGEGSRLTVL.

V is TRBV20-1 and J is TRBJ2-1; D is unresolved. From germline, CDR1 is DFQATT and CDR2 SNEGSKA (reference sequence). The CDR3 covers 15 residues. V lost 3 bases, J lost 4 bases, and 16 bases lay in between. CDR3 bases: TGCAGTGCTAGTTATGAAGGTCTCCGGTACAATGAGCAGTTCTTC. This codes for CSASYEGLRYNEQFF.

The chain uses TRBV7-9 and TRBJ2-1; TRBD1 matches 9 bases. J gave up 7 bases and V 1 base, and 8 bases lay outside the gene matches. This CDR3 has 16 residues. CDR1 and CDR2 from the germline V gene are SEHNR and FQNEAQ (reference sequence). The CDR3: CASSLGHRGLYNEQFF. CDR3 nucleotides: TGTGCCAGCAGCTTAGGGCACAGGGGGCTTTATAATGAGCAGTTCTTC. Based on the CDR3 plus reference TRBV7-9 and TRBJ2-1, the full variable domain is DTGVSQNPRHKITKRGQNVTFRCDPISEHNRLYWYRQTLGQGPEFLTYFQNEAQLEKSRLLSDRFSAERPKGSFSTLEIQRTEQGDSAMYLCASSLGHRGLYNEQFFGPGTRLTVL.

The V and J genes are TRBV5-1 and TRBJ2-1; D could derive from TRBD1 or TRBD2 (5 bases each). Germline CDR1 reads SGHRS; CDR2 reads YFSETQ. V was pared by 5 bases and J by 7 bases, with 19 bases between. The CDR3 spans 15 residues. Written as DNA, the CDR3 is TGCGCCAGCAGAGAGGGAATCACTAGGGGAAATGAGCAGTTCTTC. It encodes CASREGITRGNEQFF.

This clonotype occurred a few times. V is TRBV5-6 and J is TRBJ2-2, with 9 positions matching TRBD2. Germline-derived CDR1 and CDR2 are SGHDT and YYEEEE. V shed 5 bases, J shed 5 bases, and the junction held 10 bases outside the gene matches. The CDR3 is 16 residues long. The CDR3 DNA reads as TGTGCCAGCAGAATGCGGGGGGGCTTGCGGACCGGGGAGCTGTTTTTT. It translates to CASRMRGGLRTGELFF.

J is TRBJ1-1 and V is TRBV6-1; D is possibly TRBD1 (5 bases). CDR1 and CDR2 from the germline V gene are MNHNS and SASEGT. Trimming removed 3 bases from V and 5 bases from J, with 19 bases in between. The CDR3 totals 16 residues. The CDR3 region is CASSEFLTRKGTEAFF. The CDR3 nucleotides are TGTGCCAGCAGTGAGTTTTTGACACGAAAGGGGACTGAAGCTTTCTTT.

The V call is TRBV5-8, the J call TRBJ2-2, with D tentatively TRBD1 (5 bases). The CDR3 runs to 14 residues. Germline V lookup: CDR1 SGHTS, CDR2 YDEGEE. V was shortened by 0 bases and J by 8 bases, with 11 bases between the two germline ends. CDR3 bases: TGTGCCAGCAGCTTGGACAGGCGTGGAGGGGAGCTGTTTTTT. This encodes CASSLDRRGGELFF. The variable domain in full, completed from reference TRBV5-8 and TRBJ2-2, reads EAGVTQSPTHLIKTRGQQATLRCSPISGHTSVYWYQQALGLGLQFLLWYDEGEERNRGNFPPRFSGRQFPNYSSELNVNALELEDSALYLCASSLDRRGGELFFGEGSRLTVL.

This clonotype has a handful of counts. CDR3 DNA sequence: TGTGCCAGCAGCTTAGCGACAGGGGACGGGGAGACCCAGTACTTC. This gives the protein CASSLATGDGETQYF. The rearrangement uses TRBV7-8 and TRBJ2-5, with 8 nucleotides matching TRBD1. The CDR3 is made up of 15 amino acids. Germline V gives CDR1 SGHVS, CDR2 FQNEAQ. The junction had 5 bases not matched to a gene; V was cut back by 0 bases and J by 5 bases.

This clonotype has only a few counts. The genes are TRBV4-1 and TRBJ2-5; 9 nucleotides match TRBD1. V gave up 1 base and J gave up 3 bases; unmatched junction bases: 0. Germline loops: CDR1 MGHRA, CDR2 YSYEKL. The CDR3 loop spans 14 amino acids. For the CDR3, the DNA is TGCGCCAGCAGCCAAGGGACAGGGGAAGAGACCCAGTACTTC. This gives the protein CASSQGTGEETQYF.

In its sample, this clonotype was seen a few times. The chain employs TRBV24-1 and TRBJ2-5, with D perhaps TRBD1 or TRBD2 (6 bases each). Germline CDR1 and CDR2: KGHDR and SFDVKD. This CDR3 is built from 16 residues. Trimming removed 4 bases from V and 4 bases from J, with 18 bases in between. In DNA form, the CDR3 reads TGTGCCACCAGTGAAGGAGGGGGGAATATGGGAGAGACCCAGTACTTC. It yields the protein CATSEGGGNMGETQYF.

The chain links TRBV6-2 or TRBV6-3 to TRBJ1-1; 9 positions agree with TRBD1. CDR1 and CDR2 from the germline V gene are MNHEY and SVGEGT. The CDR3 has 15 amino acids. Trimming took 5 bases from V and 3 from J; bases not matched to a gene: 7. The DNA of the CDR3 is TGTGCCAGCAGTCCCCAGGGACAGGGATACACTGAAGCTTTCTTT. Translating gives CASSPQGQGYTEAFF.

This clonotype was counted between two and nine times. V and J are TRBV6-9 and TRBJ2-5, with D unclear. The CDR3 has 13 amino acids. Germline loops: CDR1 MNHGY, CDR2 SVAAGI. Trimming removed 7 bases from V and 9 bases from J, with 18 bases in between. The DNA for the CDR3 is TGTGCCAGCACCGACCCCACACGGCCGGCCCAGTACTTC. Translating gives CASTDPTRPAQYF.

V usage is TRBV7-9 and J usage is TRBJ1-2, with D unresolved. Germline V gene lookup returns CDR1 SEHNR and CDR2 FQNEAQ (reference sequence). This CDR3 region has 13 residues. Trimming removed 1 base from V and 6 bases from J, with 9 bases in between. In DNA form, the CDR3 reads TGTGCCAGCAGCTTAGTGTGGGGAGATGGCTACACCTTC. Its protein product is CASSLVWGDGYTF.

This clonotype was seen a single time. V gene TRBV9 combines with J gene TRBJ2-1; 11 positions match TRBD2. CDR3 size: 17 residues. Germline V CDR1 and CDR2: SGDLS, YYNGEE. The V gene end was trimmed by 3 bases and the J gene end by 4 bases; junction bases not matched to a gene: 9. In nucleotides, the CDR3 is TGTGCCAGCAGCGCCGCCTGGACTAGCGGGTTTTACAATGAGCAGTTCTTC. This gives the protein CASSAAWTSGFYNEQFF. Full variable domain (outside the CDR3, taken from reference TRBV9 and TRBJ2-1): DSGVTQTPKHLITATGQRVTLRCSPRSGDLSVYWYQQSLDQGLQFLIQYYNGEERAKGNILERFSAQQFPDLHSELNLSSLELGDSALYFCASSAAWTSGFYNEQFFGPGTRLTVL.